A single sample gave rise to the 7 T cell receptor beta chains below, sequenced in a study of T cell clonality in common variable immunodeficiency. TCRdb's copy holds only in-frame clones and misses some; the assay was immunoSEQ multiplex PCR. The counts give fewer than 50,000 clones, none of them seen only once; 0.6% to 0.8% is held by the top ten. The sequencing input was peripheral blood mononuclear cells. All receptors come from a person between 18 and 69 years old in good health.

In this sample, this clone turned up a few times. The CDR3 goes on 3 residues after the read ends, and that part is filled in from the germline J gene. This sequence joins TRBV27 and TRBJ2-7; 8 positions agree with TRBD1. The V gene's germline CDR1 is MNHEY and CDR2 SMNVEV (reference sequence). V was clipped by 7 bases and J by 6 bases; unmatched bases: 17. The CDR3 extends over 16 amino acids. The part of the CDR3 DNA that was read is TGTGCCAGCACCACCAATTCGGACAGGGCAGTACGCGAG. Translation: CASTTNSDRAVRE. The CDR3, in full, reads CASTTNSDRAVREQYF.

This clone was observed many times. Read data end 3 residues before the CDR3 end; the end is taken from the germline J gene. The gene calls are TRBV27 and TRBJ2-7; 7 positions match TRBD2. The germline V gene encodes CDR1 MNHEY and CDR2 SMNVEV (reference sequence). There are 15 residues in the CDR3. With 9 bases clipped from V and 4 bases from J, the junction kept 15 bases outside the gene matches. CDR3 sequence reads: CASRLGGSADYEQYF. CDR3 DNA, as far as it was read: TGTGCCAGTCGTCTCGGCGGGAGCGCGGATTACGAG.

This clone appeared many times. The read gets to within 3 residues of the CDR3 end, and the germline J gene fills in the rest. This rearrangement joins TRBV5-1 to TRBJ2-4, with a tentative D call TRBD1 (7 bases). V was trimmed by 5 bases and J by 1 base, leaving 13 bases between them. The CDR3 has 15 residues. Looked up from germline, CDR1 is SGHRS and CDR2 is YFSETQ. CDR3 loop: CASSSGGKAKNIQYF. CDR3 bases read: TGCGCCAGCAGTTCAGGGGGGAAGGCCAAAAACATT.

The sample holds many counts of this clone. The read is 3 residues too short to cover the CDR3 end, so that end is filled in from the germline J gene. The rearrangement links TRBV6-1 to TRBJ2-1, with 12 bases that match TRBD2. The germline gives CDR1 MNHNS, CDR2 SASEGT. Trimming removed 3 bases from V and 8 bases from J; junction bases left unmatched: 5. The CDR3 contains 15 residues. CDR3 DNA (partial): TGTGCCAGCAGTGAGACTAGCGGGAGCAGCGATGAG. It is translated as CASSETSGSSDE. The complete CDR3 reads CASSETSGSSDEQFF.

This clone was detected many times. The read comes to an end 3 residues before the CDR3 does, leaving the germline J gene to fill in the end. V usage is TRBV20-1 and J usage is TRBJ2-1, with D possibly TRBD2 on 6 matching bases. Germline-derived CDR1 and CDR2 are DFQATT and SNEGSKA (reference sequence). V lost 6 bases, J lost 9 bases, and 15 bases lay in between. This CDR3 spans 12 amino acids. CDR3 DNA, as far as it was read: TGCAGTGCGAGCCGGGAGAGCGGTGAG. Its translation is CSASRESGE. The full CDR3 is CSASRESGEQFF.

This clone was detected ten times or more. The read falls 3 residues short of the CDR3 end, and the missing part is taken from the germline J gene. The chain uses TRBV5-1 and TRBJ1-1; unclear D gene. Germline V gene lookup returns CDR1 SGHRS and CDR2 YFSETQ. The CDR3 consists of 13 residues. This CDR3 is CASSLGTPREAFF. Partial CDR3 DNA: TGCGCCAGCAGCTTGGGTACACCGCGGGAA.

This clone was seen many times. The read ends 3 residues early relative to the CDR3; the germline J gene fills the gap. V gene TRBV4-1 combines with J gene TRBJ1-2; D is possibly TRBD1 (6 bases). With 4 bases removed from V and 2 bases from J, the gap between germline ends came to 17 bases. Germline V gene data show CDR1 as MGHRA and CDR2 as YSYEKL. This CDR3 is built from 16 residues. The sequenced CDR3 bases are TGCGCCAGCAGCCCCAGTGGGGGGGGCCTAAACTATGGC. As protein: CASSPSGGGLNYG. The complete CDR3 reads CASSPSGGGLNYGYTF.